Shown below are 15 T cell receptor beta chains from a single sample sequenced in a study of blood T cell repertoires in COVID-19. The table came from immunoSEQ multiplex PCR; TCRdb's copy has only in-frame clones and leaves some out. The sample contains 75,000 to 90,000 clones, less than 95% of which appear only once. Sequencing was performed on peripheral blood. All receptors come from a man between 18 and 29 years old with COVID-19, enrolled during active disease.

This clone was seen once. The CDR3 loop reads CASSLSPENIQYF. The CDR3 coding sequence is TGTGCCAGCAGCTTAAGCCCCGAAAACATTCAGTACTTC. This chain joins TRBV11-2 and TRBJ2-4; no definite D call. Germline loops: CDR1 SGHAT, CDR2 FQNNGV. Between the trimmed V and J ends, which lost 2 bases and 5 bases, there was a span of 7 bases. The CDR3 length is 13 residues. The whole variable domain, remainder taken from reference TRBV11-2 and TRBJ2-4, is EAGVAQSPRYKIIEKRQSVAFWCNPISGHATLYWYQQILGQGPKLLIQFQNNGVVDDSQLPKDRFSAERLKGVDSTLKIQPAKLEDSAVYLCASSLSPENIQYFGAGTRLSVL.

The chain carries TRBV27 and TRBJ2-7, with 7 bases identical to TRBD2. Germline-derived CDR1 and CDR2 are MNHEY and SMNVEV (reference sequence). V gave up 5 bases and J gave up 3 bases; unmatched junction bases: 7. The CDR3 runs 14 residues. The DNA for the CDR3 is TGTGCCAGCAGTAAGACTAGCTCCCTCTACGAGCAGTACTTC. It yields the protein CASSKTSSLYEQYF.

The gene calls are TRBV9 and TRBJ1-3; 7 nucleotides align to TRBD1. Trimming cost V 2 bases and J 0 bases; bases outside gene matches: 2. Germline values: CDR1 SGDLS, CDR2 YYNGEE. CDR3 length equals 15 residues. CDR3 nucleotides: TGTGCCAGCAGCGTGACAGGGCGCTCTGGAAACACCATATATTTT. It codes for CASSVTGRSGNTIYF.

The chain employs TRBV4-1 and TRBJ1-1; D not certain. V was clipped by 2 bases and J by 1 base, with 8 bases between them. The CDR3 has 14 residues. CDR1 and CDR2 (germline): MGHRA, YSYEKL. DNA for the CDR3: TGCGCCAGCAGCCAAATACAGAAGAACACTGAAGCTTTCTTT. Its translation is CASSQIQKNTEAFF.

The chain couples TRBV7-2 to TRBJ2-3, with D perhaps TRBD2 (6 bases). The germline V and J ends were trimmed by 5 bases and 4 bases, with 13 bases remaining between them. Looked up from germline, CDR1 is SGHTA and CDR2 is FQGNSA. CDR3 length: 14 residues. CDR3 sequence reads: CASSPLTRSDTQYF. CDR3 DNA sequence: TGTGCCAGCAGCCCTCTGACTAGATCAGATACGCAGTATTTT.

The V call is TRBV5-1, the J call TRBJ1-5; D is perhaps TRBD1 (6 bases). The CDR3 runs to 15 residues. V lost 4 bases and J 3 bases, leaving 14 bases between the germline ends. Germline CDR1 SGHRS, CDR2 YFSETQ. The CDR3 loop is CASSETGMSNQPQHF. In DNA, the CDR3 is TGCGCCAGCAGCGAAACAGGGATGTCCAATCAGCCCCAGCATTTT.

This rearrangement joins TRBV19 to TRBJ2-7, with 9 bases that match TRBD1. In germline, CDR1 is LNHDA, CDR2 SQIVND (reference sequence). This CDR3 is built from 14 residues. V lost 9 bases and J lost 4; bases outside the gene matches: 10. CDR3 sequence reads: CASSLRDREYEQYF. Written as DNA, the CDR3 is TGTGCCAGCTCCCTGAGGGACAGGGAATACGAGCAGTACTTC.

The chain carries TRBV5-6 and TRBJ1-1, with D maybe TRBD1 (6 bases). V was pared by 0 bases and J by 9 bases, with 12 bases between. Germline assignment: CDR1 SGHDT and CDR2 YYEEEE. This CDR3 comprises 13 residues. The CDR3: CASSLVSGGQAFF. In DNA form, the CDR3 reads TGTGCCAGCAGCTTGGTGAGCGGGGGGCAAGCTTTCTTT. The whole variable domain, remainder taken from reference TRBV5-6 and TRBJ1-1, is DAGVTQSPTHLIKTRGQQVTLRCSPKSGHDTVSWYQQALGQGPQFIFQYYEEEERQRGNFPDRFSGHQFPNYSSELNVNALLLGDSALYLCASSLVSGGQAFFGQGTRLTVV.

This clone was seen a single time. The chain employs TRBV6-5 and TRBJ2-2; the match to TRBD1 covers 7 bases. The ends lost 6 bases at V and 0 bases at J; junction bases unmatched: 4. The CDR3 totals 15 residues. Germline-derived CDR1 and CDR2 are MNHEY and SVGAGI. In nucleotides, the CDR3 is TGTGCCAGCAGCCCGGGACAGACGAACACCGGGGAGCTGTTTTTT. Protein sequence: CASSPGQTNTGELFF.

V and J are TRBV7-6 and TRBJ2-3; perhaps TRBD2 as D (5 bases). The V and J ends lost 5 bases and 3 bases respectively, with 18 bases between them. This CDR3 has 16 amino acids. Germline V gene lookup returns CDR1 SGHVS and CDR2 FNYEAQ. CDR3 coding DNA: TGTGCCAGCAGCCGAGGGTATGGGCGGAGGACAGATACGCAGTATTTT. Translation gives CASSRGYGRRTDTQYF.

The chain has TRBV19 and TRBJ1-1; TRBD1 matches at 10 bases. There are 18 residues in the CDR3. Losses at the gene ends were 0 bases for V and 3 bases for J; bases not matched to a gene: 10. Germline values: CDR1 LNHDA, CDR2 SQIVND (reference sequence). As DNA, the CDR3 is TGTGCCAGTAGTATAGATGCCAGACAGGGGGCTTGGTACACTGAAGCTTTCTTT. Translation: CASSIDARQGAWYTEAFF.

The chain is built from TRBV4-1 and TRBJ2-1; unclear D gene. Trimming shortened V by 0 bases and J by 8 bases, and 11 bases separated the two germline ends. This CDR3 region has 14 residues. Germline V CDR1 and CDR2: MGHRA, YSYEKL. For the CDR3, the DNA is TGCGCCAGCAGCCAAGATCCCTCCGTCGATGAGCAGTTCTTC. The encoded protein is CASSQDPSVDEQFF.

The gene calls are TRBV4-3 and TRBJ2-7, with D possibly TRBD1 on 5 matching bases. This CDR3 contains 15 residues. V lost 0 bases and J 4 bases, leaving 13 bases between the germline ends. Germline CDR1 and CDR2: LGHNA and YSLEER. CDR3 nucleotides: TGCGCCAGCAGCCAAGAGTACAGGTGGGGTTACGAGCAGTACTTC. Translating it yields CASSQEYRWGYEQYF.

This clone was detected only a few times. V usage is TRBV7-3 and J usage is TRBJ1-1, with D perhaps matching TRBD1 (5 bases). Deletions cut 0 bases from V and 1 base from J, with 9 bases between. Germline V gene lookup returns CDR1 SGHTA and CDR2 FQGTGA. CDR3 size: 15 residues. This CDR3 is CASSLTPGKNTEAFF. The CDR3 nucleotides are TGTGCCAGCAGCTTAACGCCAGGGAAGAACACTGAAGCTTTCTTT.

The rearrangement uses TRBV10-1 and TRBJ1-5; D ambiguous. Germline loops: CDR1 WNHNN, CDR2 SYGVQD (reference sequence). Trimming removed 5 bases from V and 6 bases from J, with 26 bases in between. This CDR3 spans 18 amino acids. The CDR3 bases are TGCGCCAGCAGTCCAACGACGATAAAGACACCCGCCGGTCAGCCCCAGCATTTT. Translated: CASSPTTIKTPAGQPQHF.